Listed below are T cell receptor beta chains from one sample, sequenced in a study of shared clonotypes between healthy human individuals. Libraries were prepared by immunoSEQ multiplex PCR; TCRdb keeps only in-frame clonotypes and omits some of them. The table includes about 1,800,000 clones, roughly 94% detected once. The sample taken for sequencing was naive CD8+ T cells sorted from blood. These receptors all stem from a man between 18 and 35 years old in good health. Each CDR3 is given with its conserved first and last residue. Size is stated for part of the rows, as once, few or many counts, or as a class when the clone is expanded.

>TRBV4-1|.
CASRTDRSSYNEQFF
>TRBV6-6|.
CASSYSGSYEQYF
>TRBV6-5|.
CASSYLEATADYEQYF
>TRBV5-1|.
CASAGGVRNTEAFF
>TRBV11-2|.
CASSSPGDTLTDTQYF
>TRBV7-9|.
CASSGHRRDYGYTF
>TRBV7-9|.
CASSLGPGGYEQYF
>TRBV6-5|few
CASSDTAPTGELFF
>TRBV7-9|.
CASSPTGNTEAFF
>TRBV7-9|.
CASSSTAFANTGELFF
>TRBV29-1|.
CSVEKGPGNIQYF
>TRBV4-3|.
CASSQVQEDPYEQYF
>TRBV11-2|.
CASSSSQGYEQYF
>TRBV10-1|.
CASSEHYTRDLRYEQFF
>TRBV9|.
CASSVSGGGGEQFF
>TRBV27|.
CASSQGASGTYEQYF
>TRBV19|few
CASSIPLATTYEQYF
>TRBV30|.
CAWSADNTEAFF
>TRBV5-6|.
CASSPLGYEQYF
>TRBV27|.
CASRPGLATAGELFF